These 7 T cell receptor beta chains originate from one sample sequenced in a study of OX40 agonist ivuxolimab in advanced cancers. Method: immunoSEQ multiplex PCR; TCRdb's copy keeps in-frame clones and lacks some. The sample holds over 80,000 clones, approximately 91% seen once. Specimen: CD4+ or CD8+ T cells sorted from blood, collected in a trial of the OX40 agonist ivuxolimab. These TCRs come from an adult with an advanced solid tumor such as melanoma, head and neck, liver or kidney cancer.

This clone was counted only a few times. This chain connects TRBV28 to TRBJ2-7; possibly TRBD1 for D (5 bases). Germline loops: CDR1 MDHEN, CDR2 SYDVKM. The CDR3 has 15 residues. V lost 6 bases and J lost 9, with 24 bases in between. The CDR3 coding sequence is TGTGCCAGCAGCCGCCCGACAGCTAATGTACGACGGCAGTACTTC. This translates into CASSRPTANVRRQYF.

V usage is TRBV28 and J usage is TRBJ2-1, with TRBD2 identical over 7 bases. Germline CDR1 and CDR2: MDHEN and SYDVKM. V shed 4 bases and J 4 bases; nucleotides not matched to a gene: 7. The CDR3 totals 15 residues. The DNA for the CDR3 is TGTGCCAGCAGTTCTACGGGACTACTTTACAATGAGCAGTTCTTC. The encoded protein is CASSSTGLLYNEQFF.

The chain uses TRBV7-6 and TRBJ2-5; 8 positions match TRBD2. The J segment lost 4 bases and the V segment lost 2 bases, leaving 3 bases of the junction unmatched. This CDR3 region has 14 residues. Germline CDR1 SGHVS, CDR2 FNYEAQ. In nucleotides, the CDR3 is TGTGCCAGCAGCTTATCAGCGGGAGTAGAGACCCAGTACTTC. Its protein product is CASSLSAGVETQYF. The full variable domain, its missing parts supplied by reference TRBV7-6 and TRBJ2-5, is GAGVSQSPRYKVTKRGQDVALRCDPISGHVSLYWYRQALGQGPEFLTYFNYEAQQDKSGLPNDRFSAERPEGSISTLTIQRTEQRDSAMYRCASSLSAGVETQYFGPGTRLLVL.

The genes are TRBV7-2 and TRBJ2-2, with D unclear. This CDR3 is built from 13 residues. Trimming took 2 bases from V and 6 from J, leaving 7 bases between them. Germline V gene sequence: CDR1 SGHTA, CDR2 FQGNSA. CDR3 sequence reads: CASSLPNSGELFF. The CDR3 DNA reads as TGTGCCAGCAGCTTACCCAATTCCGGGGAGCTGTTTTTT.

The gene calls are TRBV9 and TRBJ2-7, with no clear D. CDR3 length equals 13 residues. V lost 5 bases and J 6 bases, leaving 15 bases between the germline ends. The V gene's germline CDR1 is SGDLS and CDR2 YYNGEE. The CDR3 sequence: CASSSWELGEQYF. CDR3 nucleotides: TGTGCCAGCAGTTCCTGGGAACTGGGCGAGCAGTACTTC. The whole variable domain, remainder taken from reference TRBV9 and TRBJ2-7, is DSGVTQTPKHLITATGQRVTLRCSPRSGDLSVYWYQQSLDQGLQFLIQYYNGEERAKGNILERFSAQQFPDLHSELNLSSLELGDSALYFCASSSWELGEQYFGPGTRLTVT.

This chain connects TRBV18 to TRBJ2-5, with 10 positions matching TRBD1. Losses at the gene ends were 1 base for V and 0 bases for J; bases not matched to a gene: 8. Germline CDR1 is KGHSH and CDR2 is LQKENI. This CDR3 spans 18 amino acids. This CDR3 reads CASSPLPGQGSYQETQYF. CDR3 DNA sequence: TGTGCCAGCTCACCACTTCCGGGACAGGGGAGCTACCAAGAGACCCAGTACTTC.

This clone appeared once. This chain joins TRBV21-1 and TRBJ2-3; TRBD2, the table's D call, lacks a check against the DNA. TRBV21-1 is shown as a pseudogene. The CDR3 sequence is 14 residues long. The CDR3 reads CASSSPGIPRTQYF. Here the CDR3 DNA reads TGTGCCAGCAGCTCCCCGGGGATCCCACGGACGCAGTATTTT.